This is a list of T cell receptor beta chains from one sample in a study of blood T cell repertoires in COVID-19. Repertoires were generated with immunoSEQ multiplex PCR, while TCRdb's copy carries only in-frame clones and drops some. The sample includes about 340,000 clones, more than 70% of them seen just once. The source material was peripheral blood. These receptors were obtained from a man aged 25 to 40 with active or convalescent COVID-19. Both conserved end residues are part of each CDR3. The order of the fields is clone size, V gene, J gene, D gene, CDR3 protein, CDR3 DNA. The D gene is left open where the match is weak. Only some rows state a clone size, as once, few, many or a class for expanded clones.

once	TRBV6-5	TRBJ2-7	.	CASSTNRMAYEQYF	TGTGCCAGCAGTACCAACAGGATGGCCTACGAGCAGTACTTC
.	TRBV4-1	TRBJ2-5	.	CASSPHGGERGETQYF	TGCGCCAGCAGCCCTCATGGGGGAGAGAGGGGGGAGACCCAGTACTTC
.	TRBV20-1	TRBJ1-1	.	CSARVDREAFF	TGCAGTGCTAGAGTAGACAGAGAAGCTTTCTTT
.	TRBV4-3	TRBJ1-2	.	CASSQESPGLSGYTF	TGCGCCAGCAGCCAAGAGAGTCCAGGGTTAAGCGGCTACACCTTC
.	TRBV19	TRBJ2-2	TRBD2	CASGVGLAGPANTGELFF	TGTGCCAGTGGGGTAGGGCTAGCGGGGCCCGCGAACACCGGGGAGCTGTTTTTT
.	TRBV7-2	TRBJ2-1	.	CASILGRNNEQFF	TGTGCCAGCATACTAGGACGGAACAATGAGCAGTTCTTC
.	TRBV28	TRBJ1-2	.	CASSQHRVNLYGYTF	TGTGCCAGCAGTCAGCACAGGGTGAACCTCTATGGCTACACCTTC
.	TRBV27	TRBJ1-5	.	CASSSMAGDSNQPQHF	TGTGCCAGCAGTTCGATGGCAGGGGATAGCAATCAGCCCCAGCATTTT
.	TRBV5-4	TRBJ2-3	.	CASSFDDRMVTDTQYF	TGTGCCAGCAGCTTCGATGACAGAATGGTCACAGATACGCAGTATTTT
.	TRBV4-3	TRBJ2-1	TRBD2	CASSPGLAGPIHNEQFF	TGCGCCAGCAGCCCGGGACTAGCGGGTCCGATCCACAATGAGCAGTTCTTC
.	TRBV2	TRBJ2-5	.	CASSDSISWYQETQYF	TGTGCCAGCAGTGACTCTATCTCTTGGTACCAAGAGACCCAGTACTTC
.	TRBV5-1	TRBJ2-5	TRBD2	CASSSTSGGRETQYF	TGCGCCAGCAGCTCAACTAGCGGGGGCCGGGAGACCCAGTACTTC
.	TRBV19	TRBJ2-3	.	CASSPFAARGNGDTQYF	TGTGCCAGTAGTCCCTTTGCCGCTCGAGGAAACGGGGATACGCAGTATTTT
.	TRBV18	TRBJ2-3	TRBD1	CASSQSGQGAGTQYF	TGTGCCAGCTCACAATCGGGACAGGGAGCGGGTACGCAGTATTTT
.	TRBV11-2	TRBJ2-1	TRBD2	CASSGRAGLAYNEQFF	TGTGCCAGCAGCGGGAGGGCGGGGTTGGCCTACAATGAGCAGTTCTTC
few	TRBV12-3/TRBV12-4	TRBJ2-2	.	CASHTTNGGELFF	TGTGCCAGCCACACGACAAACGGCGGGGAGCTGTTTTTT
.	TRBV30	TRBJ2-3	TRBD1	CAWLTGVTDTQYF	TGTGCCTGGTTGACAGGGGTCACAGATACGCAGTATTTT
.	TRBV30	TRBJ2-3	TRBD1	CAWSGDRWKDTQYF	TGTGCCTGGAGTGGGGACAGGTGGAAAGATACGCAGTATTTT
once	TRBV30	TRBJ2-7	.	CAWSRGHSYEQYF	TGTGCCTGGAGTCGGGGACACAGCTACGAGCAGTACTTC
once	TRBV6-6	TRBJ1-2	.	CASSSLSHPYGYTF	TGTGCCAGCAGTTCCTTGAGCCATCCCTATGGCTACACCTTC
.	TRBV5-4	TRBJ2-5	TRBD2	CASSLRGGQETQYF	TGTGCCAGCAGCTTACGCGGGGGCCAAGAGACCCAGTACTTC
once	TRBV9	TRBJ2-7	.	CASSVATGSYEQYF	TGTGCCAGCAGCGTAGCTACGGGCTCCTACGAGCAGTACTTC